The T cell receptor beta chain described here comes from a study of technical replicates of blood from a few donors. The table came from immunoSEQ multiplex PCR; TCRdb's copy has only in-frame clones and leaves some out. Among about 88,000 clones listed, 85% to 95% were seen once. The sequence derives from a human donor in good health. The sequencing sample was made of T cells isolated from PBMCs.

The CDR3 nucleotides read TGTGCCATCAGGACAGGGAACGAGCAGTACTTC. It translates to CAIRTGNEQYF. The chain recombines TRBV10-3 with TRBJ2-7; TRBD1 aligns across 7 bases. This CDR3 spans 11 amino acids. The J segment lost 5 bases and the V segment lost 6 bases, leaving 1 base of the junction unmatched. Germline lookup yields CDR1 ENHRY and CDR2 SYGVKD.